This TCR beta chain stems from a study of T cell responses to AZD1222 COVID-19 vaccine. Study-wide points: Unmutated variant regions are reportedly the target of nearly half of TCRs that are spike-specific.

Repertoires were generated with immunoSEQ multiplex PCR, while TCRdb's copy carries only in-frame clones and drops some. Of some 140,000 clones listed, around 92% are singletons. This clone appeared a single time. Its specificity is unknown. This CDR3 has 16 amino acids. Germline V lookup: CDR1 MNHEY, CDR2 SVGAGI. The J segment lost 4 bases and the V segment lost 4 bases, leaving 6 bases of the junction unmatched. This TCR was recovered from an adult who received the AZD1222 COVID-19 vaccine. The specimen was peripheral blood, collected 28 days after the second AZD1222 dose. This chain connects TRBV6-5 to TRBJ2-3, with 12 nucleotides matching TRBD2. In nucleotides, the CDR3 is TGTGCCAGCAGTTCCTATCTAGCGGGGGGGCCAGATACGCAGTATTTT. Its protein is CASSSYLAGGPDTQYF.